A single sample is the source of the 14 T cell receptor beta chains below, sequenced in a study of cytomegalovirus exposure and HLA in healthy donors. Generated by immunoSEQ multiplex PCR, the TCRdb table keeps only in-frame clones and is missing some. Counted here are 120,000 to 150,000 clones, roughly nine tenths occurring once; the ten biggest clones make up 0.6% to 0.8%. Sequencing input: PBMCs. Every receptor here comes from a man between 18 and 35 years old in good health and CMV-seronegative.

The genes are TRBV29-1 and TRBJ1-1, with D maybe TRBD1 (5 bases). The ends were cut back, 7 bases at V and 1 base at J, with 10 bases in the middle. In germline, CDR1 is SQVTM, CDR2 ANQGSEA. The CDR3 has 12 amino acids. The CDR3 is CSAAGSNTEAFF. CDR3 DNA sequence: TGCAGCGCCGCAGGGTCGAACACTGAAGCTTTCTTT. The full variable domain, in which reference TRBV29-1 and TRBJ1-1 provide the parts outside the CDR3, is SAVISQKPSRDICQRGTSLTIQCQVDSQVTMMFWYRQQPGQSLTLIATANQGSEATYESGFVIDKFPISRPNLTFSTLTVSNMSPEDSSIYLCSAAGSNTEAFFGQGTRLTVV.

The chain is built from TRBV18 and TRBJ1-4; D remains ambiguous. The CDR3 has 14 amino acids. Trimming left V 2 bases short and J 4 bases short, with 8 bases between. Germline V CDR1 and CDR2: KGHSH, LQKENI. The CDR3: CASSPSGFNEKLFF. CDR3 coding DNA: TGTGCCAGCTCACCATCGGGGTTTAATGAAAAACTGTTTTTT.

The V and J genes are TRBV5-4 and TRBJ2-7, with TRBD2 identical over 10 bases. V shed 0 bases, J shed 3 bases, and the junction held 3 bases outside the gene matches. Germline lookup yields CDR1 SGHNT and CDR2 YYREEE (reference sequence). The CDR3 consists of 15 residues. The CDR3 is CASSLAASGSYEQYV. CDR3 DNA sequence: TGTGCCAGCAGCTTGGCGGCTAGCGGGAGCTACGAGCAGTACGTC.

The V call is TRBV5-1, the J call TRBJ1-1; D is possibly TRBD1 (6 bases). Germline V gene data show CDR1 as SGHRS and CDR2 as YFSETQ. The CDR3 runs to 19 residues. V was clipped by 3 bases and J by 1 base, with 25 bases between them. The CDR3 DNA follows: TGCGCCAGCAGCTCCGCCGTTTTCTCGACAGGACTGAGGAACACTGAAGCTTTCTTT. Residues: CASSSAVFSTGLRNTEAFF.

This sequence joins TRBV6-6 and TRBJ1-2; D ambiguous. Germline loops: CDR1 MNHNY, CDR2 SVGAGI (reference sequence). The CDR3 is 14 residues long. The V end was cut by 4 bases, the J end by 5 bases, with 14 bases between. Written as DNA, the CDR3 is TGTGCCAGCAGTTTTCCGACGGGGAATTATGGCTACACCTTC. Protein sequence: CASSFPTGNYGYTF.

The rearrangement joins TRBV11-3 to TRBJ1-4; no definite D call. The V end was cut by 2 bases, the J end by 8 bases, with 9 bases between. The CDR3 runs to 13 residues. Looked up from germline, CDR1 is SGHNT and CDR2 is YENEEA. CDR3 nucleotide sequence: TGTGCCAGCAGCTTACAAGAGGAGGAAAAACTGTTTTTT. Protein: CASSLQEEEKLFF. Filled out from reference TRBV11-3 and TRBJ1-4, the complete variable domain reads EAGVVQSPRYKIIEKKQPVAFWCNPISGHNTLYWYLQNLGQGPELLIRYENEEAVDDSQLPKDRFSAERLKGVDSTLKIQPAELGDSAVYLCASSLQEEEKLFFGSGTQLSVL.

The V call is TRBV5-6, the J call TRBJ1-5; tentative D call: TRBD1 (5 bases). Germline CDR1 and CDR2: SGHDT and YYEEEE. Trimming removed 4 bases from V and 1 base from J, with 12 bases in between. The CDR3 loop spans 15 amino acids. The CDR3 coding sequence is TGTGCCAGCAGCCCAGGTTGGACAAGCAATCAGCCCCAGCATTTT. This gives the protein CASSPGWTSNQPQHF.

The chain joins TRBV11-2 to TRBJ2-7; D ambiguous. Germline CDR1 reads SGHAT; CDR2 reads FQNNGV. This CDR3 region has 13 residues. Trimming took 4 bases from V and 4 from J, leaving 11 bases between them. DNA for the CDR3: TGTGCCAGCAGCTCTACTGACTTTTACGAGCAGTACGTC. Residues: CASSSTDFYEQYV.

The chain recombines TRBV30 with TRBJ2-6; D is undetermined. CDR1 and CDR2 (germline): GTSNPN, SVGIG (reference sequence). The CDR3 has 15 amino acids. Between the trimmed V and J ends, which lost 0 bases and 7 bases, there was a span of 13 bases. The CDR3 spells CAWSVGSIVANVLTF. The CDR3 bases are TGTGCCTGGAGTGTTGGTTCTATCGTCGCCAACGTCCTGACTTTC.

This clone was detected only once. V usage is TRBV7-3 and J usage is TRBJ2-1, with D unclear. The CDR3 has 13 amino acids. The V end lost 1 base, the J end lost 6 bases, and 7 bases lay between the germline ends. The V gene's germline CDR1 is SGHTA and CDR2 FQGTGA. CDR3 sequence (DNA): TGTGCCAGCAGCTTAATGCATAGCAATGAGCAGTTCTTC. This gives the protein CASSLMHSNEQFF.

The chain employs TRBV30 and TRBJ1-5; D is possibly TRBD1 (5 bases). The V end lost 1 base, the J end lost 5 bases, and 12 bases lay between the germline ends. This CDR3 is 14 amino acids long. The germline CDR1 and CDR2 sequences are GTSNPN and SVGIG (reference sequence). The CDR3 sequence is CAWSARGGHQPQHF. The CDR3 DNA follows: TGTGCCTGGAGTGCTCGGGGGGGACATCAGCCCCAGCATTTT.

This clone was picked up a small number of times. The genes are TRBV6-5 and TRBJ1-2; 7 bases fit TRBD1. The CDR3 consists of 12 residues. Per germline, CDR1 MNHEY and CDR2 SVGAGI. V shed 7 bases, J shed 3 bases, and the junction held 2 bases outside the gene matches. The CDR3 is CASTTGDYGYTF. As DNA, the CDR3 is TGTGCCAGCACTACAGGGGACTATGGCTACACCTTC.

The CDR3 sequence: CASSQVTSGELFF. Here the CDR3 DNA reads TGTGCCAGCAGCCAAGTGACATCCGGGGAGCTGTTTTTT. The chain has TRBV14 and TRBJ2-2, with unresolved D. Germline V gives CDR1 SGHDN, CDR2 FVKESK. V was clipped by 1 base and J by 6 bases, with 6 bases between them. CDR3 length: 13 amino acids. The complete variable domain, with remaining parts taken from reference TRBV14 and TRBJ2-2, reads EAGVTQFPSHSVIEKGQTVTLRCDPISGHDNLYWYRRVMGKEIKFLLHFVKESKQDESGMPNNRFLAERTGGTYSTLKVQPAELEDSGVYFCASSQVTSGELFFGEGSRLTVL.

This rearrangement joins TRBV7-2 to TRBJ2-2; possible D gene TRBD2, 6 bases. Germline values: CDR1 SGHTA, CDR2 FQGNSA. Trimming took 5 bases from V and 6 from J, leaving 16 bases between them. The CDR3 has 15 residues. The CDR3 reads CASSPWGEAAGELFF. CDR3 coding DNA: TGTGCCAGCAGCCCTTGGGGGGAGGCCGCCGGGGAGCTGTTTTTT.